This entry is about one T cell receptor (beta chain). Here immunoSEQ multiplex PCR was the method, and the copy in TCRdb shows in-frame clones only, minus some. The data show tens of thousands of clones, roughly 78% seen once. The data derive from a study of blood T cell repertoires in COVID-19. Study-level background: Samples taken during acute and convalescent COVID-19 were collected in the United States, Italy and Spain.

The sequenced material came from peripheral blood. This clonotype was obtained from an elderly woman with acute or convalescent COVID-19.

The chain's CDR3 is CASSLRRTSGGEETQYF. DNA for the CDR3: TGTGCCAGCAGCTTACGAAGGACTAGCGGGGGAGAAGAGACCCAGTACTTC. This chain uses TRBV5-5 with TRBJ2-5; TRBD2 matches at 13 bases. The CDR3 spans 17 residues. CDR1 and CDR2 (germline): SGHKS, YYEKEE (reference sequence). V lost 2 bases to trimming and J lost 3 bases; unmatched junction nucleotides: 7.